The present T cell receptor beta chain was sequenced within a study of blood T cell repertoires in COVID-19. Study overall: There were acute and convalescent COVID-19 samples, and they came from the United States, Italy and Spain. In each case, the material was cDNA or gDNA derived from T cells, B-cell-depleted T cells, or PBMCs.

Per the original methods: Reference gene primers were amplified, and this amplification served to estimate nucleated cell counts. Some clones are missing from TCRdb's copy, which holds only in-frame ones; the method was immunoSEQ multiplex PCR. V and J calls and clone size are those listed in that table; D and trimming were worked out from the DNA. The sample has 250,000 to 350,000 clones, around nine tenths seen once. V was pared by 3 bases and J by 2 bases, with 4 bases of the junction left unmatched. This CDR3 is built from 14 residues. Per germline, CDR1 SNHLY and CDR2 FYNNEI. The TCR comes from a woman in her 30s with COVID-19, enrolled during active disease. Sequencing was performed on peripheral blood. The chain links TRBV2 to TRBJ2-7, with 7 bases aligning to TRBD1. CDR3 nucleotide sequence: TGTGCCAGCAGTGAGGACAGGTGGCCCTACGAGCAGTACTTC. The encoded protein is CASSEDRWPYEQYF.